Below are 14 T cell receptor beta chains sequenced from a single sample in a study of shared clonotypes between healthy human individuals. Only in-frame clones appear in the TCRdb table, and some are missing; sequencing was by immunoSEQ multiplex PCR. The repertoire holds some 2,100,000 clones, with roughly 95% as singletons. The specimen sequenced was naive CD4+ T cells sorted from blood. Subset described: CD45RA+ positively selected. These receptors were collected from a man younger than 35 in good health.

This clone was seen a single time. The chain has TRBV5-3 and TRBJ1-1, with D unclear. TRBV5-3 is placed among ORFs of uncertain function. This CDR3 is 14 amino acids long. Trimming removed 0 bases from V and 1 base from J, with 7 bases in between. This chain's CDR3 is CARSLVSPNTEAFF. CDR3 DNA: TGTGCCAGAAGCTTGGTTAGCCCGAACACTGAAGCTTTCTTT.

The chain couples TRBV6-1 to TRBJ2-7, with TRBD2 matching over 9 bases. J lost 7 bases, V lost 7 bases, and 11 bases had no gene match. Germline V gene data show CDR1 as MNHNS and CDR2 as SASEGT. The CDR3 totals 14 residues. CDR3 protein: CASILGLAGREQYF. The DNA for the CDR3 is TGTGCCAGCATCCTGGGACTAGCCGGCCGGGAGCAGTACTTC.

This sequence joins TRBV6-5 and TRBJ1-2; D perhaps matches TRBD1 (5 bases). CDR3 size: 12 residues. CDR1 is MNHEY and CDR2 is SVGAGI in the germline V gene. The germline V and J ends were trimmed by 7 bases and 8 bases, with 14 bases remaining between them. The CDR3 DNA follows: TGTGCCAGCAAGGAAGCAGGGATCGGCTACACCTTC. It is translated as CASKEAGIGYTF.

The chain has TRBV5-4 and TRBJ2-3; TRBD2 agrees at 10 bases. This CDR3 region has 15 residues. Trimming cost V 5 bases and J 7 bases; bases outside gene matches: 10. Germline CDR1 and CDR2: SGHNT and YYREEE (reference sequence). CDR3 nucleotides: TGTGCCAGCAGATTCCCCGGGACTAGCGAAAATACGCAGTATTTT. Its translation: CASRFPGTSENTQYF.

This clone has just one count. V usage is TRBV6-6 and J usage is TRBJ2-5; 7 nucleotides line up with TRBD2. Germline lookup yields CDR1 MNHNY and CDR2 SVGAGI (reference sequence). This CDR3 comprises 16 residues. V lost 4 bases and J lost 2; bases outside the gene matches: 10. The CDR3: CASSWDLGGGQETQYF. The CDR3 DNA follows: TGTGCCAGCAGTTGGGACCTCGGCGGGGGACAAGAGACCCAGTACTTC.

The chain uses TRBV4-1 and TRBJ2-3; TRBD1 might be the D (7 bases). CDR3 length equals 13 residues. Trimming left V 8 bases short and J 6 bases short, with 15 bases between. The V gene's germline CDR1 is MGHRA and CDR2 YSYEKL. CDR3 region: CASSRGVVDTQYF. The CDR3 DNA sequence: TGCGCCAGCTCCAGGGGGGTAGTGGATACGCAGTATTTT.

The genes are TRBV6-6 and TRBJ2-5, with 9 bases identical to TRBD2. CDR3 length: 13 residues. Germline assignment: CDR1 MNHNY and CDR2 SVGAGI (reference sequence). V was clipped by 9 bases and J by 5 bases; unmatched bases: 7. The CDR3 DNA follows: TGTGCCAGTTTAGGGACTAGCAGGGAGACCCAGTACTTC. Its translation: CASLGTSRETQYF.

This clone appeared a single time. The chain joins TRBV27 to TRBJ2-7; D might be TRBD2 (6 bases). Germline V gives CDR1 MNHEY, CDR2 SMNVEV (reference sequence). CDR3 size: 16 residues. Trimming left V 5 bases short and J 3 bases short, with 20 bases between. Here the CDR3 reads CASSRASGTSFYEQYF. The DNA for the CDR3 is TGTGCCAGCAGTCGCGCCTCCGGGACTTCCTTCTACGAGCAGTACTTC.

The CDR3 bases are TGTGCCAGCAGCACGAAGGGACAGGGTGATACGCAGTATTTT. Its protein is CASSTKGQGDTQYF. The V and J genes are TRBV7-9 and TRBJ2-3, with TRBD1 matching 9 bases. Trimming cost V 5 bases and J 6 bases; bases outside gene matches: 6. The CDR3 is made up of 14 amino acids. Germline V gives CDR1 SEHNR, CDR2 FQNEAQ (reference sequence).

The chain has TRBV2 and TRBJ1-2; 8 bases map to TRBD1. CDR1 is SNHLY and CDR2 is FYNNEI in the germline V gene. The CDR3 is made up of 15 amino acids. The trim removed 2 bases at V and 4 bases at J, leaving 6 bases unmatched. The CDR3 DNA sequence: TGTGCCAGCAGTGAACAGGGGGCGGCCCTCTATGGCTACACCTTC. Its protein is CASSEQGAALYGYTF.

The rearrangement links TRBV5-4 to TRBJ2-2, with D perhaps matching TRBD1 (6 bases). Germline-derived CDR1 and CDR2 are SGHNT and YYREEE (reference sequence). Trimming took off 6 bases at V and 3 bases at J, with 15 bases between the two ends. The CDR3 extends over 15 amino acids. The CDR3 reads CASTPDSRDTGELFF. The CDR3 DNA is TGTGCCAGCACCCCGGACAGTCGTGACACCGGGGAGCTGTTTTTT.

For the CDR3, the DNA is TGCGCCAGCAGCCAGGGAACTATACCAAGTCAGCAGTACTTC. Encoded protein: CASSQGTIPSQQYF. The chain uses TRBV5-1 and TRBJ2-7, with D perhaps matching TRBD1 (5 bases). The germline gives CDR1 SGHRS, CDR2 YFSETQ. This CDR3 has 14 residues. Trimming pared 4 bases from V and 8 bases from J, leaving 19 bases between.

The rearrangement uses TRBV5-6 and TRBJ2-3; D is perhaps TRBD2 (6 bases). This CDR3 comprises 14 residues. The V gene lost 3 bases and the J gene lost 2 bases, with 10 bases spanning the gap. CDR1 SGHDT and CDR2 YYEEEE come from the germline V gene. CDR3 DNA sequence: TGTGCCAGCAGCTCTTGGGGGGTCACAGATACGCAGTATTTT. This codes for CASSSWGVTDTQYF.

Concerning this clone: Other DNA sequences from this sample encode an identical CDR3 as well. The chain is built from TRBV5-1 and TRBJ2-3, with 12 bases fitting TRBD2. In germline, CDR1 is SGHRS, CDR2 YFSETQ. This CDR3 is 16 amino acids long. J was trimmed by 3 bases and V by 0 bases; bases with no gene match: 2. CDR3 nucleotides: TGCGCCAGCAGCTTGGGGACTAGCGGGACGACAGATACGCAGTATTTT. Protein product: CASSLGTSGTTDTQYF.